One sample yielded the 28 T cell receptor beta chains listed below, sequenced in a study of blood T cell repertoires in COVID-19. Sequencing was performed with immunoSEQ multiplex PCR; in TCRdb, only in-frame clones are kept and a portion is missing. The table shows some 250,000 clones, with less than 90% occurring only once. Sequenced material: peripheral blood. All receptors derive from a man between 25 and 39 years old with active or convalescent COVID-19.

The V gene is TRBV24-1, the J gene TRBJ1-3; D perhaps matches TRBD1 (6 bases). The CDR3 runs to 18 residues. Germline CDR1 KGHDR, CDR2 SFDVKD. V was pared by 4 bases and J by 0 bases, with 18 bases between. Here the CDR3 DNA reads TGTGCCACCAGTGAACCAGGACAGAGGCCGACCTCTGGAAACACCATATATTTT. Encoded protein: CATSEPGQRPTSGNTIYF.

A single count supports this clone. This chain connects TRBV5-4 to TRBJ2-3; tentatively, D is TRBD1 (6 bases). CDR3 length equals 15 residues. Trimming stripped 4 bases from V and 1 base from J, with 13 bases between. Germline lookup yields CDR1 SGHNT and CDR2 YYREEE (reference sequence). CDR3 sequence reads: CASSVATGGTDTQYF. In DNA, the CDR3 is TGTGCCAGCAGCGTGGCGACAGGAGGCACAGATACGCAGTATTTT.

This clone was counted a few times. The rearrangement links TRBV15 to TRBJ1-5, with no clear D. Germline lookup yields CDR1 LNHNV and CDR2 YYDKDF (reference sequence). The CDR3 length is 16 residues. V shed 1 base and J shed 1 base, with 11 bases lying between them. The CDR3 DNA is TGTGCCACCAGCAGAGCGTTATCAACAAGCAATCAGCCCCAGCATTTT. Its protein product is CATSRALSTSNQPQHF.

This clone was found many times. V usage is TRBV7-8 and J usage is TRBJ1-5; 9 bases align to TRBD1. J was trimmed by 7 bases and V by 5 bases; bases with no gene match: 9. CDR3 length: 15 amino acids. Germline CDR1 is SGHVS and CDR2 is FQNEAQ. The CDR3 here is CASSPIQGARQPQHF. The CDR3 DNA sequence: TGTGCCAGCAGCCCGATACAGGGGGCGCGGCAGCCCCAGCATTTT.

The chain uses TRBV29-1 and TRBJ2-2, with a weak D call TRBD2 (6 bases). With 4 bases removed from V and 5 bases from J, the gap between germline ends came to 11 bases. CDR1 and CDR2 (germline): SQVTM, ANQGSEA. There are 13 residues in the CDR3. CDR3 protein: CSVVSGRTGELFF. Here the CDR3 DNA reads TGCAGCGTTGTGTCGGGGAGGACCGGGGAGCTGTTTTTT.

The J gene is TRBJ1-1, the V gene TRBV15; TRBD1 matches at 7 bases. The CDR3 covers 19 residues. The germline CDR1 and CDR2 sequences are LNHNV and YYDKDF (reference sequence). J was trimmed by 1 base and V by 0 bases; bases with no gene match: 14. The CDR3 spells CATSRDPHDRQGGNTEAFF. In DNA, the CDR3 is TGTGCCACCAGCAGAGACCCCCATGATCGACAGGGAGGGAACACTGAAGCTTTCTTT.

V is TRBV5-5 and J is TRBJ1-5; D unresolved. This CDR3 comprises 17 residues. Trimming stripped 0 bases from V and 0 bases from J, with 13 bases between. Looked up from germline, CDR1 is SGHKS and CDR2 is YYEKEE (reference sequence). In DNA form, the CDR3 reads TGTGCCAGCAGCTTGGTCCCGTCCGAGTATAGCAATCAGCCCCAGCATTTT. This gives the protein CASSLVPSEYSNQPQHF.

V is TRBV2 and J is TRBJ1-2, with a possible D match to TRBD1 (6 bases). The CDR3 is 14 residues long. Germline loops: CDR1 SNHLY, CDR2 FYNNEI. Trimming left V 4 bases short and J 4 bases short, with 13 bases between. The CDR3 protein is CASSGNREGYGYTF. The CDR3, as DNA: TGTGCCAGCAGTGGGAACAGGGAGGGCTATGGCTACACCTTC.

V is TRBV6-5 and J is TRBJ2-7; 9 nucleotides line up with TRBD1. The CDR3 has 16 amino acids. Germline-derived CDR1 and CDR2 are MNHEY and SVGAGI. V was pared by 2 bases and J by 4 bases, with 9 bases of the junction left unmatched. The CDR3 sequence: CASSYGLHRGLYEQYF. CDR3 DNA: TGTGCCAGCAGTTACGGTCTTCACAGGGGGCTTTACGAGCAGTACTTC.

The chain uses TRBV5-6 and TRBJ1-6; D possibly corresponds to TRBD1 (6 bases). Looked up from germline, CDR1 is SGHDT and CDR2 is YYEEEE. Trimming pared 2 bases from V and 7 bases from J, leaving 13 bases between. The CDR3 runs 15 residues. The CDR3 bases are TGTGCCAGCAGCTTCGACGACAGGCCCAATTCACCCCTCCACTTT. Encoded protein: CASSFDDRPNSPLHF.

J is TRBJ1-5 and V is TRBV5-1; a possible D gene is TRBD1 (5 bases). Germline V lookup: CDR1 SGHRS, CDR2 YFSETQ. This CDR3 contains 16 residues. Trimming stripped 0 bases from V and 6 bases from J, with 16 bases between. The CDR3 is CASSLGPGRDGQPQHF. CDR3 in DNA: TGCGCCAGCAGCTTGGGGCCCGGCAGGGATGGTCAGCCCCAGCATTTT.

The chain has TRBV7-6 and TRBJ1-3; D call uncertain. The CDR3 is 16 amino acids. Trimming shortened V by 1 base and J by 1 base, and 11 bases separated the two germline ends. Germline CDR1 and CDR2: SGHVS and FNYEAQ. DNA for the CDR3: TGTGCCAGCAGCTTAGGGTTAACTGCTTCTGGAAACACCATATATTTT. This encodes CASSLGLTASGNTIYF.

The chain has TRBV7-2 and TRBJ1-5; no firm D call. The CDR3 is 12 amino acids. In germline, CDR1 is SGHTA, CDR2 FQGNSA. The germline V and J ends were trimmed by 4 bases and 3 bases, with 4 bases remaining between them. CDR3 nucleotides: TGTGCCAGCAGCTCCAACAATCAGCCCCAGCATTTT. Translating gives CASSSNNQPQHF.

J is TRBJ1-2 and V is TRBV30; D is perhaps TRBD1 (6 bases). Germline CDR1 is GTSNPN and CDR2 is SVGIG (reference sequence). The CDR3 loop spans 13 amino acids. V was clipped by 4 bases and J by 3 bases, with 12 bases between them. CDR3 sequence: CAWNQGRDYGYTF. The CDR3 bases are TGTGCCTGGAATCAGGGGAGAGACTATGGCTACACCTTC.

This clone was observed a few times. This chain joins TRBV13 and TRBJ1-4; D is unclear. The germline CDR1 and CDR2 sequences are PRHDT and FYEKMQ (reference sequence). The CDR3 has 13 amino acids. The V gene lost 5 bases and the J gene lost 11 bases, with 15 bases spanning the gap. CDR3 region: CASSIFMAGKLFF. The CDR3 coding sequence is TGTGCCAGCAGCATCTTCATGGCAGGCAAACTGTTTTTT.

V gene TRBV9 combines with J gene TRBJ1-2, with 7 bases that match TRBD1. The CDR3 spans 15 residues. The junction had 7 bases not matched to a gene; V was cut back by 3 bases and J by 2 bases. Germline V lookup: CDR1 SGDLS, CDR2 YYNGEE. Written as DNA, the CDR3 is TGTGCCAGCAGCGGGGCCGGGACAGAGAACTATGGCTACACCTTC. Amino acid sequence: CASSGAGTENYGYTF.

This rearrangement joins TRBV9 to TRBJ2-3; 9 nucleotides agree with TRBD1. J was trimmed by 3 bases and V by 0 bases; bases with no gene match: 11. Germline-derived CDR1 and CDR2 are SGDLS and YYNGEE. CDR3 length: 18 amino acids. In DNA, the CDR3 is TGTGCCAGCAGCGTAGGGGGGACAGGGAGGCTAGGGACAGATACGCAGTATTTT. Amino acid sequence: CASSVGGTGRLGTDTQYF.

V usage is TRBV6-4 and J usage is TRBJ2-1; TRBD2 matches 9 bases. V lost 8 bases to trimming and J lost 3 bases; unmatched junction nucleotides: 5. The CDR3 covers 14 residues. CDR1 MRHNA and CDR2 SNTAGT come from the germline V gene. The CDR3 nucleotides read TGTGCCAGCGTGGGGACTAGCCGCTACAATGAGCAGTTCTTC. This codes for CASVGTSRYNEQFF.

The genes are TRBV2 and TRBJ2-2; unclear D gene. V was shortened by 5 bases and J by 10 bases, with 17 bases between the two germline ends. The CDR3 loop spans 14 amino acids. Germline CDR1 and CDR2: SNHLY and FYNNEI. Here the CDR3 reads CASSIGYYRLELFF. The CDR3 DNA reads TGTGCCAGCAGTATCGGCTACTACCGTCTGGAGCTGTTTTTT.

The genes are TRBV5-1 and TRBJ2-3, with TRBD2 matching over 9 bases. J gave up 5 bases and V 3 bases, and 10 bases lay outside the gene matches. The germline gives CDR1 SGHRS, CDR2 YFSETQ. CDR3 length: 16 residues. CDR3 in amino acids: CASSYRSSGAVDTQYF. DNA of the CDR3: TGCGCCAGCAGCTACCGGTCTAGCGGGGCAGTAGATACGCAGTATTTT.

CDR3 loop: CASSRPDRAEAFF. CDR3 sequence (DNA): TGTGCCAGCAGCCGTCCCGATCGGGCTGAAGCTTTCTTT. This sequence joins TRBV12-3 or TRBV12-4 and TRBJ1-1, with D uncertain. The CDR3 runs to 13 residues. Trimming removed 6 bases from V and 6 bases from J, with 14 bases in between.

The CDR3 DNA sequence: TGTGCCAGCAGCCAAGGGACAGGTCCGTTGCCTTATGGCTACACCTTC. Encoded protein: CASSQGTGPLPYGYTF. This chain uses TRBV11-2 with TRBJ1-2; TRBD1 agrees at 8 bases. CDR3 size: 16 residues. The ends lost 5 bases at V and 5 bases at J; junction bases unmatched: 13. Germline V gene sequence: CDR1 SGHAT, CDR2 FQNNGV.

The gene calls are TRBV12-3 or TRBV12-4 and TRBJ1-2, with D hard to call. The CDR3 is made up of 12 amino acids. Trimming removed 6 bases at V and 13 bases at J, with 18 bases between. The CDR3 DNA follows: TGTGCCAGCAGCCGGCCCCTGAACCGGGGCACCTTC. Translation gives CASSRPLNRGTF.

The rearrangement links TRBV4-2 to TRBJ1-6; D gene unclear. Germline V gene lookup returns CDR1 LGHNA and CDR2 YNFKEQ. Trimming left V 4 bases short and J 5 bases short, with 15 bases between. The CDR3 runs 16 residues. CDR3 sequence reads: CASSRYKENNNSPLHF. CDR3 nucleotide sequence: TGTGCCAGCAGCCGCTACAAGGAGAATAATAATTCACCCCTCCACTTT.

This rearrangement joins TRBV27 to TRBJ2-3; D not resolved. Trimming cost V 7 bases and J 2 bases, with 19 bases left between them. CDR1 and CDR2 from the germline V gene are MNHEY and SMNVEV (reference sequence). The length of the CDR3 is 16 residues. The CDR3 sequence: CASTPSHPTDTDTQYF. As DNA, the CDR3 is TGTGCCAGCACCCCGTCCCACCCCACAGACACAGATACGCAGTATTTT.

This clone has a single count. This chain joins TRBV2 and TRBJ1-2; 7 nucleotides agree with TRBD1. Germline CDR1 SNHLY, CDR2 FYNNEI. Trimming at V came to 3 bases and at J to 0 bases, leaving 1 base not matched to a gene. The CDR3 is 14 residues long. In DNA, the CDR3 is TGTGCCAGCAGTGAGGACAGGTCTAACTATGGCTACACCTTC. It codes for CASSEDRSNYGYTF. Full variable domain (remainder filled in from reference TRBV2 and TRBJ1-2): EPEVTQTPSHQVTQMGQEVILRCVPISNHLYFYWYRQILGQKVEFLVSFYNNEISEKSEIFDDQFSVERPDGSNFTLKIRSTKLEDSAMYFCASSEDRSNYGYTFGSGTRLTVV.

This chain connects TRBV19 to TRBJ2-2; TRBD1 matches at 7 bases. V lost 7 bases to trimming and J lost 1 base; unmatched junction nucleotides: 9. Germline loops: CDR1 LNHDA, CDR2 SQIVND (reference sequence). The CDR3 is made up of 16 amino acids. The CDR3 reads CASKTAHRGNTGELFF. DNA of the CDR3: TGTGCCAGTAAGACGGCCCACAGGGGGAACACCGGGGAGCTGTTTTTT.

The rearrangement links TRBV10-1 to TRBJ1-2; 9 nucleotides agree with TRBD1. The CDR3 runs to 13 residues. V shed 4 bases and J 13 bases; nucleotides not matched to a gene: 10. The V gene's germline CDR1 is WNHNN and CDR2 SYGVQD (reference sequence). The CDR3 coding sequence is TGCGCCAGCAGTGCGGCACAGGGGGCCGCTCTCACCTTC. Encoded protein: CASSAAQGAALTF.